This is a list of T cell receptor beta chains from one sample in a study of blood T cell repertoires in COVID-19. Libraries were prepared by immunoSEQ multiplex PCR; TCRdb keeps only in-frame clonotypes and omits some of them. In the table there are fewer than 110,000 clones, around 80% of which are singletons. The material sequenced was peripheral blood. The receptors were sampled from an older man with acute or convalescent COVID-19. Both conserved end residues are part of each CDR3. The D gene is left open where the match is weak. Size values are once, few and many counts, or a class for expanded clones, and some rows have none.

TRBD1 - TRBJ1-5 TRBV28 CASRRTGGHNQPQHF TGTGCCAGCAGACGGACAGGGGGCCACAATCAGCCCCAGCATTTT
- - TRBJ1-4 TRBV4-3 CASSQEVQGWEKLFF TGCGCCAGCAGCCAAGAAGTCCAGGGTTGGGAAAAACTGTTTTTT
- - TRBJ2-5 TRBV11-2 CASSLPGLETQYF TGTGCCAGCAGCTTACCTGGGCTCGAGACCCAGTACTTC
- - TRBJ2-1 TRBV9 CASSVGVAQGYNEQFF TGTGCCAGCAGCGTAGGGGTAGCTCAGGGGTACAATGAGCAGTTCTTC
- - TRBJ2-3 TRBV6-2/TRBV6-3 CASSTGSKADTQYF TGTGCCAGCAGTACGGGGTCGAAGGCAGATACGCAGTATTTT
TRBD1 - TRBJ1-2 TRBV5-1 CASSLALPGQGAQGGYTF TGCGCCAGCAGCTTGGCCCTCCCGGGACAGGGGGCGCAGGGTGGCTACACCTTC
TRBD2 once TRBJ2-1 TRBV4-1 CASSQEGLAGMYEQFF TGCGCCAGCAGCCAAGAAGGACTAGCGGGGATGTATGAGCAGTTCTTC
- few TRBJ2-5 TRBV21-1 CASSNAIHPSLAGETQYF TGTGCCAGCAGCAACGCTATACACCCCTCACTAGCGGGAGAGACCCAGTACTTC
- - TRBJ2-1 TRBV21-1 CASSSKRYYNEQFF TGTGCCAGCAGCAGTAAGCGTTACTACAATGAGCAGTTCTTC
TRBD1 - TRBJ2-3 TRBV6-6 CASSYSDRGQDTQYF TGTGCCAGCAGTTACTCCGACAGGGGGCAGGATACGCAGTATTTT
TRBD1 - TRBJ1-2 TRBV10-3 CAISGTGDGYTF TGTGCCATCAGCGGGACAGGGGATGGCTACACCTTC
TRBD1 - TRBJ2-3 TRBV18 CASSPYNPGGSTDTQYF TGTGCCAGCTCACCCTATAATCCAGGGGGTAGCACAGATACGCAGTATTTT
TRBD1 - TRBJ1-2 TRBV4-3 CASRPGQGGLYGYTF TGCGCCAGCAGGCCGGGGCAGGGGGGTTTATATGGCTACACCTTC
TRBD1 - TRBJ2-3 TRBV11-2 CASSPGDRVSDTQYF TGTGCCAGCAGCCCGGGGGACAGGGTTTCAGATACGCAGTATTTT
- - TRBJ2-1 TRBV9 CASGGSAPHWEQFF TGTGCCAGCGGGGGGAGCGCCCCCCATTGGGAGCAGTTCTTC
- - TRBJ2-5 TRBV2 CASRPQGADGETQYF TGTGCCAGCAGACCACAGGGCGCTGACGGGGAGACCCAGTACTTC
- - TRBJ2-1 TRBV29-1 CSVESSGRPQFF TGCAGCGTTGAATCTAGTGGTCGTCCGCAGTTCTTC
- - TRBJ2-3 TRBV24-1 CATSDILDTQYF TGTGCCACCAGTGATATATTGGATACGCAGTATTTT
TRBD1 - TRBJ1-4 TRBV5-1 CASSPTGGSWDKFF TGCGCCAGCAGCCCCACAGGGGGCAGTTGGGATAAGTTTTTT
- - TRBJ1-4 TRBV10-1 CATPPVRSGYEKLFF TGCGCCACCCCCCCCGTCCGTTCGGGATACGAAAAACTGTTTTTT
- - TRBJ2-3 TRBV19 CASSIFAGATDTQYF TGTGCCAGTAGTATATTTGCGGGGGCCACAGATACGCAGTATTTT
- - TRBJ2-1 TRBV19 CASSFTGSNEQFF TGTGCCAGTAGTTTTACAGGGTCAAATGAGCAGTTCTTC
- - TRBJ1-5 TRBV7-9 CASGQGPSADQPQHF TGTGCCAGCGGTCAGGGGCCCTCGGCCGATCAGCCCCAGCATTTT
TRBD1 - TRBJ2-5 TRBV7-9 CASSSDRAETQYF TGTGCCAGCAGCTCAGACAGGGCAGAGACCCAGTACTTC
TRBD1 - TRBJ1-5 TRBV19 CASSGQGGNQPQHF TGTGCCAGTAGTGGACAGGGAGGAAACCAGCCCCAGCATTTT
- - TRBJ1-2 TRBV6-5 CATVLIYGYTF TGTGCCACCGTTCTTATCTATGGCTACACCTTC
TRBD1 - TRBJ1-3 TRBV9 CASSAGQGISGNTIYF TGTGCCAGCAGCGCCGGACAGGGAATCTCTGGAAACACCATATATTTT
TRBD1 - TRBJ1-2 TRBV2 CAIGQDGYTF TGTGCCATCGGACAGGATGGCTACACCTTC
TRBD1 - TRBJ1-5 TRBV27 CASSLFYPRGQGDQPQHF TGTGCCAGCAGTTTATTTTACCCCCGGGGACAGGGCGATCAGCCCCAGCATTTT
- - TRBJ2-3 TRBV25-1 CASSEPGADTQYF TGTGCCAGCAGTGAGCCGGGGGCAGATACGCAGTATTTT
TRBD1 - TRBJ1-1 TRBV3-1/TRBV3-2 CASSQEGDRGGEAFF TGTGCCAGCAGCCAAGAGGGGGACAGGGGTGGTGAGGCTTTCTTT
TRBD1 - TRBJ1-4 TRBV5-1 CASSAGGTEEKLFF TGCGCCAGCAGCGCAGGGGGTACAGAAGAAAAACTGTTTTTT
- - TRBJ1-2 TRBV11-2 CASSPGPHRNYGYTF TGTGCCAGCAGCCCGGGTCCACATCGGAACTATGGCTACACCTTC
TRBD1 - TRBJ1-2 TRBV27 CASSPWDSTVSGYTF TGTGCCAGCAGTCCGTGGGACAGTACCGTCTCAGGATACACCTTC
TRBD1 - TRBJ2-1 TRBV11-3 CASSGTGQGYEQFF TGTGCCAGCAGCGGAACGGGACAGGGGTATGAGCAGTTCTTC
- once TRBJ2-7 TRBV5-1 CASSLTIIRSGTYEQYF TGCGCCAGCAGCTTGACCATTATAAGATCGGGAACCTACGAGCAGTACTTC
TRBD1 medium-sized TRBJ2-2 TRBV7-2 CASSLATGGAANTGELFF TGTGCCAGCAGCCTGGCGACAGGGGGCGCGGCGAACACCGGGGAGCTGTTTTTT
TRBD2 - TRBJ2-2 TRBV10-2 CASRRGGADTGELFF TGCGCCAGCAGGCGCGGGGGGGCAGACACCGGGGAGCTGTTTTTT
TRBD1 - TRBJ2-1 TRBV3-1/TRBV3-2 CASSQYGPGQGALNEQFF TGTGCCAGCAGCCAATATGGCCCGGGACAGGGGGCGCTTAATGAGCAGTTCTTC
TRBD1 - TRBJ1-2 TRBV29-1 CSVGTGSDYGYTF TGCAGCGTGGGGACAGGCAGTGACTATGGCTACACCTTC
- - TRBJ1-1 TRBV5-6 CASSFRGVGNTEAFF TGTGCCAGCAGCTTTCGGGGTGTCGGGAACACTGAAGCTTTCTTT
TRBD1 - TRBJ2-1 TRBV6-6 CASSNGQDPYNEQFF TGTGCCAGCAGTAACGGACAGGACCCATACAATGAGCAGTTCTTC
- - TRBJ1-1 TRBV18 CASSPRPPRAGAEAFF TGTGCCAGCTCACCCCGCCCCCCCCGGGCGGGGGCCGAAGCTTTCTTT
TRBD1 - TRBJ1-1 TRBV7-2 CASSWTGSVTEAFF TGTGCCAGCAGCTGGACAGGGTCGGTCACTGAAGCTTTCTTT
- - TRBJ1-2 TRBV10-3 CAIGEGQGTGGYTF TGTGCCATCGGGGAGGGCCAGGGAACTGGGGGCTACACCTTC
- - TRBJ1-5 TRBV19 CASKGMTGEGQPQHF TGTGCCAGTAAGGGTATGACGGGGGAGGGTCAGCCCCAGCATTTT
- - TRBJ2-2 TRBV19 CASSIAAATGELFF TGTGCCAGTAGTATAGCGGCGGCGACCGGGGAGCTGTTTTTT
- - TRBJ2-3 TRBV27 CASSLFVGADTQYF TGTGCCAGCAGTTTATTCGTAGGGGCAGATACGCAGTATTTT
- - TRBJ2-1 TRBV6-4 CASSAQGSEQFF TGTGCCAGCAGTGCCCAGGGGAGTGAGCAGTTCTTC
- - TRBJ2-1 TRBV10-3 CAISADSKEQFF TGTGCCATCAGTGCGGATAGCAAAGAGCAGTTCTTC
- - TRBJ2-3 TRBV3-1/TRBV3-2 CASSPDSLTDTQYF TGTGCCAGCAGCCCCGACAGTTTAACAGATACGCAGTATTTT
- once TRBJ1-1 TRBV7-2 CASSYREGTEAFF TGTGCCAGCAGCTACAGGGAGGGCACTGAAGCTTTCTTT